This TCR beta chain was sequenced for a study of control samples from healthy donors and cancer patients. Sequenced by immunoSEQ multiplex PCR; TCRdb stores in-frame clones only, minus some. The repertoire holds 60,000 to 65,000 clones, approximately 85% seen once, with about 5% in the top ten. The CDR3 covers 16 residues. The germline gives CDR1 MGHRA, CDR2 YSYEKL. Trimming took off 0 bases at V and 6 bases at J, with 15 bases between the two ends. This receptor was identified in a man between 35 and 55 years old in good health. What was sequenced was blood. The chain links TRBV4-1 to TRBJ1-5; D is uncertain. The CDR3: CASSQDDRGGGQPQHF. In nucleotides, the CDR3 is TGCGCCAGCAGCCAAGATGACCGGGGAGGAGGTCAGCCCCAGCATTTT.